This is a list of T cell receptor beta chains from one sample in a study of Graves' ophthalmopathy and Graves' hyperthyroidism. TCRdb analysed the multiplex PCR reads with MiXCR anew, one entry per CDR3 protein. The sample carries about 50,000 distinct CDR3 sequences, approximately 45% recorded once. The sample was peripheral blood. These receptors originate from an adult woman with Graves' ophthalmopathy. CDR3s include the opening cysteine and the closing phenylalanine or tryptophan. The order of the fields is clone size, V gene, CDR3 length, D gene, J gene, CDR3 protein, CDR3 DNA. The D gene is left open where the match is weak. Expanded clones get a size class; other rows say once, few or many, or leave the size out.

clone_size: .; v_call: TRBV10-1; cdr3_length: 16; d_call: .; j_call: TRBJ2-3; cdr3_aa: CASSEEGSGSTDTQYF; cdr3_nt: TGCGCCAGCAGTGAAGAGGGGAGCGGGAGCACAGATACGCAGTATTTT
clone_size: many; v_call: TRBV9; cdr3_length: 17; d_call: TRBD2; j_call: TRBJ2-1; cdr3_aa: CASSKLGGLAGAREQFF; cdr3_nt: TGTGCCAGCAGCAAGTTAGGTGGGCTAGCGGGAGCAAGGGAGCAGTTCTTC
clone_size: .; v_call: TRBV20-1; cdr3_length: 16; d_call: TRBD2; j_call: TRBJ2-2; cdr3_aa: CSHGTSGRGNTGELFF; cdr3_nt: TGCAGCCACGGGACTAGCGGGAGGGGGAACACCGGGGAGCTGTTTTTT
clone_size: .; v_call: TRBV18; cdr3_length: 14; d_call: TRBD1; j_call: TRBJ1-4; cdr3_aa: CASSPRQGAEKLFF; cdr3_nt: TGTGCCAGCTCACCAAGGCAGGGGGCCGAAAAACTGTTTTTT
clone_size: many; v_call: TRBV19; cdr3_length: 14; d_call: TRBD2; j_call: TRBJ2-2; cdr3_aa: CASMGGKNTGELFF; cdr3_nt: TGTGCCAGTATGGGGGGGAAGAACACCGGGGAGCTGTTTTTT
clone_size: medium-sized; v_call: TRBV19; cdr3_length: 14; d_call: TRBD2; j_call: TRBJ2-3; cdr3_aa: CASSTSGSTDTQYF; cdr3_nt: TGTGCCAGTAGTACTAGCGGGAGTACAGATACGCAGTATTTT
clone_size: many; v_call: TRBV6-4; cdr3_length: 14; d_call: TRBD1; j_call: TRBJ2-3; cdr3_aa: CASSDTGGTDTQYF; cdr3_nt: TGTGCCAGCAGTGACACAGGGGGCACAGATACGCAGTATTTT
clone_size: many; v_call: TRBV7-9; cdr3_length: 14; d_call: .; j_call: TRBJ1-2; cdr3_aa: CASSLGRANYGYTF; cdr3_nt: TGTGCCAGCAGCTTAGGGAGAGCTAACTATGGCTACACCTTC
clone_size: .; v_call: TRBV7-9; cdr3_length: 13; d_call: .; j_call: TRBJ1-6; cdr3_aa: CASSPHLESPLHF; cdr3_nt: TGTGCCAGCAGCCCTCACCTCGAATCACCCCTCCACTTT
clone_size: .; v_call: TRBV20-1; cdr3_length: 15; d_call: TRBD2; j_call: TRBJ2-7; cdr3_aa: CSARGREREGLVEYF; cdr3_nt: TGCAGTGCTAGAGGCCGAGAGCGGGAGGGCCTTGTGGAGTACTTT
clone_size: .; v_call: TRBV24-1; cdr3_length: 12; d_call: TRBD1; j_call: TRBJ2-1; cdr3_aa: CATGQEYNEQFF; cdr3_nt: TGTGCCACCGGACAGGAGTACAATGAGCAGTTCTTC
clone_size: .; v_call: TRBV2; cdr3_length: 15; d_call: .; j_call: TRBJ2-1; cdr3_aa: CASSALANSYNEQFF; cdr3_nt: TGTGCCAGCAGTGCTCTAGCGAACTCCTACAATGAGCAGTTCTTC
clone_size: many; v_call: TRBV5-6; cdr3_length: 14; d_call: .; j_call: TRBJ1-2; cdr3_aa: CASSLVRDNYGYTF; cdr3_nt: TGTGCCAGCAGCTTGGTTCGAGACAACTATGGCTACACCTTC
clone_size: .; v_call: TRBV4-1; cdr3_length: 15; d_call: TRBD1; j_call: TRBJ2-5; cdr3_aa: CASSQDNRGQETQYF; cdr3_nt: TGCGCCAGCAGCCAAGATAACAGGGGCCAAGAGACCCAGTACTTC
clone_size: many; v_call: TRBV6-4; cdr3_length: 15; d_call: TRBD2; j_call: TRBJ2-5; cdr3_aa: CASSELAGGLETQYF; cdr3_nt: TGTGCCAGCAGTGAACTAGCGGGAGGTCTGGAGACCCAGTACTTC
clone_size: .; v_call: TRBV7-1; cdr3_length: 15; d_call: .; j_call: TRBJ2-3; cdr3_aa: CASSSPSSDSDTQYF; cdr3_nt: TGTGCCAGCAGCTCCCCCAGCAGTGACTCAGATACGCAGTATTTT
clone_size: many; v_call: TRBV30; cdr3_length: 13; d_call: .; j_call: TRBJ1-6; cdr3_aa: CAWDGGGNSPLHF; cdr3_nt: TGTGCCTGGGACGGCGGTGGAAATTCACCCCTCCACTTT
clone_size: .; v_call: TRBV7-2; cdr3_length: 15; d_call: .; j_call: TRBJ2-2; cdr3_aa: CASSRDPTNTGELFF; cdr3_nt: TGTGCCAGCAGCCGGGACCCTACAAACACCGGGGAGCTGTTTTTT
clone_size: many; v_call: TRBV19; cdr3_length: 13; d_call: .; j_call: TRBJ1-2; cdr3_aa: CASSLFSNYGYTF; cdr3_nt: TGTGCCAGTAGCCTCTTTTCTAACTATGGCTACACCTTC
clone_size: many; v_call: TRBV29-1; cdr3_length: 13; d_call: TRBD2; j_call: TRBJ2-7; cdr3_aa: CGVEDRGGGEQYF; cdr3_nt: TGCGGCGTTGAAGATCGGGGCGGGGGGGAGCAGTACTTC
clone_size: once; v_call: TRBV7-2; cdr3_length: 17; d_call: TRBD1; j_call: TRBJ1-2; cdr3_aa: CAGSLTDRGLTNYGYTF; cdr3_nt: TGTGCCGGCAGCTTAACGGACAGGGGGCTAACTAACTATGGCTACACCTTC
clone_size: .; v_call: TRBV7-2; cdr3_length: 14; d_call: .; j_call: TRBJ2-7; cdr3_aa: CASSAGHSSYEQYF; cdr3_nt: TGTGCCAGCAGCGCCGGACACAGCTCCTACGAGCAGTACTTC
clone_size: many; v_call: TRBV20-1; cdr3_length: 13; d_call: .; j_call: TRBJ1-2; cdr3_aa: CSATGINYYGYTF; cdr3_nt: TGCAGTGCAACCGGGATTAATTATTATGGCTACACCTTC
clone_size: once; v_call: TRBV5-6; cdr3_length: 15; d_call: .; j_call: TRBJ1-5; cdr3_aa: CASSLTGGINHPQHF; cdr3_nt: TGTGCCAGCAGCCTTACCGGGGGCATCAATCATCCCCAGCATTTT
clone_size: .; v_call: TRBV15; cdr3_length: 16; d_call: .; j_call: TRBJ2-5; cdr3_aa: CATSSWLSGTGETQYF; cdr3_nt: TGTGCCACCAGCAGCTGGCTATCGGGAACCGGGGAGACCCAGTACTTC
clone_size: .; v_call: TRBV30; cdr3_length: 12; d_call: TRBD1; j_call: TRBJ2-2; cdr3_aa: CAWGQGRGELFF; cdr3_nt: TGTGCCTGGGGACAGGGGCGGGGGGAGCTGTTTTTT
clone_size: many; v_call: TRBV7-2; cdr3_length: 15; d_call: TRBD2; j_call: TRBJ2-5; cdr3_aa: CASSPQAGVRETQYF; cdr3_nt: TGTGCCAGCAGCCCCCAGGCGGGAGTCCGGGAGACCCAGTACTTC
clone_size: .; v_call: TRBV20-1; cdr3_length: 17; d_call: TRBD2; j_call: TRBJ2-3; cdr3_aa: CSAFVTLLSGSADTQYF; cdr3_nt: TGCAGTGCCTTCGTGACCCTTCTAAGCGGGAGTGCAGATACGCAGTATTTT
clone_size: .; v_call: TRBV7-2; cdr3_length: 15; d_call: TRBD2; j_call: TRBJ2-7; cdr3_aa: CASSQIRTSGSEQYF; cdr3_nt: TGTGCCAGCAGCCAGATCCGGACTAGCGGGAGCGAGCAGTACTTC
clone_size: .; v_call: TRBV7-2; cdr3_length: 16; d_call: TRBD1; j_call: TRBJ2-3; cdr3_aa: CASSLQTGVTGNTQYF; cdr3_nt: TGTGCCAGCAGCCTACAGACAGGGGTCACCGGGAATACGCAGTATTTT
clone_size: many; v_call: TRBV6-2/TRBV6-3; cdr3_length: 15; d_call: .; j_call: TRBJ2-1; cdr3_aa: CASSSLATSYNEQFF; cdr3_nt: TGTGCCAGCAGTTCATTAGCGACCTCCTACAATGAGCAGTTCTTC
clone_size: .; v_call: TRBV6-9; cdr3_length: 14; d_call: TRBD1; j_call: TRBJ1-1; cdr3_aa: CASSEGQGETEAFF; cdr3_nt: TGTGCCAGCAGTGAGGGCCAGGGGGAGACTGAAGCTTTCTTT
clone_size: many; v_call: TRBV20-1; cdr3_length: 14; d_call: TRBD1; j_call: TRBJ2-7; cdr3_aa: CSANLPGQGYEQYF; cdr3_nt: TGCAGTGCTAACTTACCGGGACAGGGCTACGAGCAGTACTTC
clone_size: .; v_call: TRBV6-1; cdr3_length: 13; d_call: TRBD1; j_call: TRBJ1-2; cdr3_aa: CAASGQGGFGYTF; cdr3_nt: TGTGCCGCATCGGGACAGGGAGGCTTTGGCTACACCTTC
clone_size: many; v_call: TRBV5-1; cdr3_length: 15; d_call: .; j_call: TRBJ2-1; cdr3_aa: CASSISGSSYNEQFF; cdr3_nt: TGCGCCAGCAGCATCTCAGGGAGCTCCTACAATGAGCAGTTCTTC
clone_size: many; v_call: TRBV4-3; cdr3_length: 16; d_call: .; j_call: TRBJ2-3; cdr3_aa: CASSQELAQRPDTQYF; cdr3_nt: TGCGCCAGCAGCCAAGAACTAGCCCAGAGACCAGATACGCAGTATTTT
clone_size: .; v_call: TRBV7-3; cdr3_length: 13; d_call: .; j_call: TRBJ1-2; cdr3_aa: CASSLSGTYGYTF; cdr3_nt: TGTGCCAGCAGCTTGTCCGGCACCTATGGCTACACCTTC
clone_size: .; v_call: TRBV20-1; cdr3_length: 14; d_call: TRBD1; j_call: TRBJ1-3; cdr3_aa: CSANRGQGADTIYF; cdr3_nt: TGCAGTGCTAACCGGGGACAGGGGGCGGACACCATATATTTT
clone_size: many; v_call: TRBV7-2; cdr3_length: 13; d_call: .; j_call: TRBJ1-4; cdr3_aa: CASSPDSHEKLFF; cdr3_nt: TGTGCCAGCAGCCCGGACAGTCATGAAAAACTGTTTTTT
clone_size: .; v_call: TRBV25-1; cdr3_length: 13; d_call: .; j_call: TRBJ2-5; cdr3_aa: CASWTVLEETQYF; cdr3_nt: TGTGCCAGCTGGACAGTGCTAGAGGAGACCCAGTACTTC
clone_size: many; v_call: TRBV6-5; cdr3_length: 15; d_call: .; j_call: TRBJ2-1; cdr3_aa: CASSYSYGETNEQFF; cdr3_nt: TGTGCCAGCAGTTACTCCTATGGGGAGACGAATGAGCAGTTCTTC
clone_size: .; v_call: TRBV5-6; cdr3_length: 13; d_call: .; j_call: TRBJ2-7; cdr3_aa: CASSATGTYEQYF; cdr3_nt: TGTGCCAGCAGCGCCACCGGGACCTACGAGCAGTACTTC
clone_size: .; v_call: TRBV25-1; cdr3_length: 15; d_call: TRBD1; j_call: TRBJ2-1; cdr3_aa: CASSAVRTGVGEQFF; cdr3_nt: TGTGCCAGCAGTGCCGTCCGGACAGGGGTAGGCGAGCAGTTCTTC
clone_size: many; v_call: TRBV4-3; cdr3_length: 16; d_call: .; j_call: TRBJ1-4; cdr3_aa: CASSRGHGKGNEKLFF; cdr3_nt: TGCGCCAGCAGCCGGGGACACGGGAAGGGTAATGAAAAACTGTTTTTT
clone_size: .; v_call: TRBV7-2; cdr3_length: 15; d_call: .; j_call: TRBJ1-5; cdr3_aa: CASSLEAGSQETQHF; cdr3_nt: TGTGCCAGCAGCTTAGAGGCAGGGAGCCAAGAGACCCAGCATTTT
clone_size: many; v_call: TRBV20-1; cdr3_length: 14; d_call: TRBD2; j_call: TRBJ2-3; cdr3_aa: CSARSGRAADTQYF; cdr3_nt: TGCAGTGCTCGGAGCGGGAGGGCCGCAGATACGCAGTATTTT
clone_size: medium-sized; v_call: TRBV20-1; cdr3_length: 13; d_call: .; j_call: TRBJ2-1; cdr3_aa: CSARELPYNEQFF; cdr3_nt: TGCAGTGCTAGGGAGCTACCCTACAATGAGCAGTTCTTC
clone_size: .; v_call: TRBV20-1; cdr3_length: 12; d_call: .; j_call: TRBJ1-2; cdr3_aa: CSARMTWEGYTF; cdr3_nt: TGCAGTGCTAGAATGACTTGGGAAGGCTACACCTTC
clone_size: .; v_call: TRBV19; cdr3_length: 15; d_call: .; j_call: TRBJ1-3; cdr3_aa: CSSSIDVSRSDTIYF; cdr3_nt: TGTAGCAGTAGTATAGATGTCAGCCGGTCGGACACCATATATTTT
clone_size: many; v_call: TRBV7-2; cdr3_length: 14; d_call: .; j_call: TRBJ2-5; cdr3_aa: CASSLDPGRETQYF; cdr3_nt: TGTGCCAGCAGCTTAGATCCGGGGAGAGAGACCCAGTACTTC
clone_size: once; v_call: TRBV24-1; cdr3_length: 13; d_call: TRBD1; j_call: TRBJ2-7; cdr3_aa: CATSDLTGGEQYF; cdr3_nt: TGTGCCACCAGTGATCTTACAGGGGGCGAGCAGTACTTC
clone_size: .; v_call: TRBV5-6; cdr3_length: 14; d_call: .; j_call: TRBJ1-2; cdr3_aa: CASSLRQAFYGYTF; cdr3_nt: TGTGCCAGCAGCTTGCGACAGGCATTCTATGGCTACACCTTC
clone_size: .; v_call: TRBV2; cdr3_length: 20; d_call: .; j_call: TRBJ1-5; cdr3_aa: CASMGLERGLVIRSNQPQHF; cdr3_nt: TGTGCCAGCATGGGACTCGAAAGGGGCCTAGTAATAAGAAGCAATCAGCCCCAGCATTTT
clone_size: many; v_call: TRBV6-6; cdr3_length: 17; d_call: TRBD2; j_call: TRBJ2-5; cdr3_aa: CASSSLAGGERVETQYF; cdr3_nt: TGTGCCAGCAGTTCACTAGCGGGAGGGGAAAGGGTAGAGACCCAGTACTTC